This T cell receptor (beta chain) was obtained from a study of long-term antiretroviral therapy in people with HIV. Whole-study findings and limits: When set beside controls, HIV repertoires had CDR3 length ranges that were narrower.

This clone was recorded only once. Its antigen is still unknown. The V segment lost 5 bases and the J segment 4 bases; nucleotides outside the gene matches: 8. There are 15 residues in the CDR3. Germline V gene lookup returns CDR1 SEHNR and CDR2 FQNEAQ (reference sequence). With survey level as its setting, the immunoSEQ assay was v3.0. Repertoires were generated with immunoSEQ multiplex PCR, while TCRdb's copy carries only in-frame clones and drops some. The profile shows some 43,000 clones, about 89% of them singletons. The chain recombines TRBV7-9 with TRBJ2-5; TRBD2 matches 9 bases. This clonotype was obtained from a woman in her forties or fifties with HIV. The specimen was unsorted PBMCs, collected 0.1 years before starting antiretroviral therapy. This CDR3 is CASSPPSGGSETQYF. CDR3 coding DNA: TGTGCCAGCAGCCCGCCGAGCGGGGGGTCAGAGACCCAGTACTTC. Full variable domain (missing parts from reference TRBV7-9 and TRBJ2-5): DTGVSQNPRHKITKRGQNVTFRCDPISEHNRLYWYRQTLGQGPEFLTYFQNEAQLEKSRLLSDRFSAERPKGSFSTLEIQRTEQGDSAMYLCASSPPSGGSETQYFGPGTRLLVL.